This T cell receptor (beta chain) was sequenced during a study of T-cell memory formation after mild COVID-19. The germline CDR1 and CDR2 sequences are DFQATT and SNEGSKA (reference sequence). V shed 3 bases and J shed 4 bases, with 16 bases lying between them. The CDR3 spans 15 residues. Each CDR3 protein is one row after TCRdb ran MiXCR on the 5' RACE reads. This repertoire shows about 400,000 distinct CDR3 sequences, less than 25% found once; its top ten account for around 13%. The TCR sequence derives from an adult woman who had mild COVID-19 (a few samples of this study predate the infection). Cell type and time point are not known. This chain connects TRBV20-1 to TRBJ2-1; D possibly uses TRBD1 or TRBD2 (6 bases each). The sample taken for sequencing was PBMCs or a T cell subset sorted from them (not recorded which). CDR3 protein: CSASLMGGSYNEQFF. The CDR3 region has the DNA TGCAGTGCTAGCCTAATGGGGGGCTCTTACAATGAGCAGTTCTTC.